Following are 30 T cell receptor beta chains from one sample sequenced in a study of T-cell memory formation after mild COVID-19. TCRdb used MiXCR to reprocess the 5' RACE reads, holding one entry per CDR3 protein. The sample lists 250,000 to 300,000 distinct CDR3 sequences, around 15% occurring once. Input material: PBMCs or a T cell subset sorted from them (not recorded which). The receptors originated from a man aged 18 to 29 who had mild COVID-19 (a few samples of this study predate the infection). Cell type and time point are not known.

This rearrangement joins TRBV2 to TRBJ2-5; D tentatively reads TRBD1 or TRBD2 (5 bases each). In germline, CDR1 is SNHLY, CDR2 FYNNEI. Trimming took 10 bases from V and 3 from J, leaving 15 bases between them. This CDR3 comprises 13 residues. CDR3: CAIRRDDKETQYF. In nucleotides, the CDR3 is TGTGCCATACGACGGGACGATAAAGAGACCCAGTACTTC.

This clonotype was observed a few times. The chain uses TRBV4-1 and TRBJ2-5; the D gene could be TRBD1 or TRBD2 (5 bases each). The CDR3 runs to 15 residues. Germline-derived CDR1 and CDR2 are MGHRA and YSYEKL. Trimming cost V 1 base and J 5 bases, with 14 bases left between them. CDR3 bases: TGCGCCAGCAGCCAAGCCCAGGGACGAGGGGAGACCCAGTACTTC. Amino acids: CASSQAQGRGETQYF.

The V gene is TRBV20-1, the J gene TRBJ2-1, with D maybe TRBD1 (5 bases). The CDR3 covers 15 residues. The V end was cut by 3 bases, the J end by 7 bases, with 19 bases between. In germline, CDR1 is DFQATT, CDR2 SNEGSKA (reference sequence). CDR3 in amino acids: CSASRWGPVDNEQFF. The CDR3 coding sequence is TGCAGTGCTAGTAGGTGGGGCCCAGTGGATAATGAGCAGTTCTTC.

V gene TRBV7-9 combines with J gene TRBJ2-5; 9 bases match TRBD1. Germline V gives CDR1 SEHNR, CDR2 FQNEAQ (reference sequence). The CDR3 consists of 14 residues. Germline trimming cut 1 base from V and 5 bases from J; bases unmatched to any gene: 2. The CDR3 loop is CASSLDRGLETQYF. For the CDR3, the DNA is TGTGCCAGCAGCTTAGACAGGGGGCTCGAGACCCAGTACTTC.

CDR3 amino acids: CASSGEGWPSGGIDTQYF. The CDR3 nucleotides read TGTGCCAGCAGCGGCGAGGGGTGGCCTAGCGGGGGGATTGATACGCAGTATTTT. V gene TRBV9 combines with J gene TRBJ2-3; 11 bases agree with TRBD2. V dropped 3 bases and J dropped 6; count of bases not matched to a gene: 15. CDR1 is SGDLS and CDR2 is YYNGEE in the germline V gene. The CDR3 loop spans 18 amino acids.

J is TRBJ1-3 and V is TRBV7-7; D gene unclear. The CDR3 is 14 amino acids. Germline CDR1 SSHAT, CDR2 FNYEAQ (reference sequence). V lost 7 bases and J lost 0, with 10 bases in between. CDR3 coding DNA: TGTGCCAGCAAGGGTCTGAGCTCTGGAAACACCATATATTTT. Translated, it gives CASKGLSSGNTIYF.

This clonotype was counted only a few times. The V gene is TRBV21-1, the J gene TRBJ1-5; the table's D call TRBD1 went unverified against the DNA. TRBV21-1 is reported as a pseudogene. The CDR3 extends over 16 amino acids. The CDR3 DNA reads as TGTGCCAGCAGCTACAGGGACAGGCATCGCAATCAGCCCCAGCATTTT. This translates into CASSYRDRHRNQPQHF.

The rearrangement joins TRBV6-5 to TRBJ2-5; D uncertain. Trimming shortened V by 2 bases and J by 4 bases, and 11 bases separated the two germline ends. Germline V CDR1 and CDR2: MNHEY, SVGAGI. The CDR3 has 14 residues. CDR3 sequence reads: CASSYRLIGETQYF. DNA of the CDR3: TGTGCCAGCAGTTACCGGCTGATCGGAGAGACCCAGTACTTC.

Only a few counts were recorded for this clonotype. This sequence joins TRBV28 and TRBJ1-2, with a possible D match to TRBD1 (5 bases). The CDR3 has 14 amino acids. From germline, CDR1 is MDHEN and CDR2 SYDVKM. V lost 8 bases to trimming and J lost 4 bases, with 17 bases between them. CDR3 bases: TGTGCCAGCGGGGAGCAGGGTCGTTTCTATGGCTACACCTTC. It codes for CASGEQGRFYGYTF.

This clonotype appeared many times. This chain uses TRBV7-2 with TRBJ2-1; TRBD2 matches at 9 bases. The CDR3 sequence is 15 residues long. CDR1 and CDR2 from the germline V gene are SGHTA and FQGNSA. After removal of 3 bases from V and 4 bases from J, the junction contained 4 bases not matched to a gene. The CDR3 DNA sequence: TGTGCCAGCAGCTTGGGAGCGGGGGGATACAATGAGCAGTTCTTC. Translating it yields CASSLGAGGYNEQFF.

The gene calls are TRBV7-8 and TRBJ2-5, with 10 nucleotides matching TRBD2. CDR3 size: 16 residues. J gave up 6 bases and V 5 bases, and 12 bases lay outside the gene matches. In germline, CDR1 is SGHVS, CDR2 FQNEAQ. As DNA, the CDR3 is TGTGCCAGCAGCCAGGGGCCTAGCGGGGGATTCAAGACCCAGTACTTC. It specifies CASSQGPSGGFKTQYF.

V gene TRBV4-2 combines with J gene TRBJ2-3; D is undetermined. The germline V gene has CDR1 LGHNA and CDR2 YNFKEQ. Trimming pared 0 bases from V and 4 bases from J, leaving 11 bases between. The CDR3 is made up of 15 amino acids. The CDR3 protein is CASSQDTGFADTQYF. In DNA, the CDR3 is TGTGCCAGCAGCCAAGATACTGGTTTTGCAGATACGCAGTATTTT.

This clonotype was seen more than once but under ten times. For the CDR3, the DNA is TGTGCCAGCAGAAACGACAGGGATCAGCCCCAGCATTTT. Translated: CASRNDRDQPQHF. V is TRBV6-2 or TRBV6-3 and J is TRBJ1-5, with 7 bases lining up with TRBD1. The CDR3 is 13 residues long. The V gene end was trimmed by 6 bases and the J gene end by 5 bases; junction bases not matched to a gene: 4. Germline V gives CDR1 MNHEY, CDR2 SVGEGT.

This clonotype has a handful of counts. The rearrangement uses TRBV12-3 or TRBV12-4 and TRBJ2-5, with D possibly matching TRBD2 (5 bases). Trimming took off 6 bases at V and 5 bases at J, with 16 bases between the two ends. The CDR3 runs 14 residues. CDR3 bases: TGTGCCAGCAGCCTGGACTGGGTTGGGGAGACCCAGTACTTC. Translated: CASSLDWVGETQYF.

The chain employs TRBV6-5 and TRBJ2-3; D unresolved. CDR3 length equals 13 residues. V was shortened by 10 bases and J by 2 bases, with 13 bases between the two germline ends. Germline CDR1 and CDR2: MNHEY and SVGAGI. CDR3 residues: CATQTPLTDTQYF. The CDR3 region has the DNA TGTGCCACCCAGACCCCCCTCACAGATACGCAGTATTTT.

This CDR3 is CASSERPDRNYGYTF. CDR3 DNA: TGTGCCAGCAGCGAACGCCCGGACAGGAACTATGGCTACACCTTC. The chain carries TRBV7-2 and TRBJ1-2; 7 bases map to TRBD1. Germline trimming cut 5 bases from V and 2 bases from J; bases unmatched to any gene: 8. In germline, CDR1 is SGHTA, CDR2 FQGNSA. This CDR3 is built from 15 residues.

The chain carries TRBV29-1 and TRBJ2-7; D tentatively reads TRBD1 or TRBD2 (5 bases each). Germline lookup yields CDR1 SQVTM and CDR2 ANQGSEA. This CDR3 spans 13 amino acids. V was pared by 2 bases and J by 4 bases, with 12 bases between. The CDR3 DNA is TGCAGCGTTGAACAGGGACCGGCATACGAGCAGTACTTC. Translated, it gives CSVEQGPAYEQYF.

This clonotype has only one observation. CDR3 nucleotide sequence: TGTGCCAGCAGAGGGTTCGCGGAGCTGTTTTTT. Translating gives CASRGFAELFF. The rearrangement links TRBV12-3 or TRBV12-4 to TRBJ2-2, with D unresolved. Trimming cost V 6 bases and J 10 bases, with 9 bases left between them. This CDR3 has 11 amino acids.

The chain uses TRBV5-5 and TRBJ1-1; D perhaps matches TRBD1 (6 bases). CDR1 and CDR2 (germline): SGHKS, YYEKEE (reference sequence). V was pared by 1 base and J by 0 bases, with 16 bases between. The CDR3 is made up of 17 amino acids. CDR3 sequence: CASSLRGLSPLNTEAFF. The CDR3 region has the DNA TGTGCCAGCAGCTTGAGGGGGTTATCCCCGCTGAACACTGAAGCTTTCTTT.

This clonotype was seen more than once but under ten times. The chain joins TRBV5-1 to TRBJ2-7, with 8 nucleotides matching TRBD1. The germline gives CDR1 SGHRS, CDR2 YFSETQ. This CDR3 region has 16 residues. The V gene end was trimmed by 0 bases and the J gene end by 3 bases; junction bases not matched to a gene: 8. The CDR3 sequence: CASSLAPTGVNYEQYF. CDR3 DNA: TGCGCCAGCAGCTTGGCCCCGACAGGGGTGAACTACGAGCAGTACTTC.

The V gene is TRBV9, the J gene TRBJ2-2; 9 nucleotides match TRBD1. The J segment lost 5 bases and the V segment lost 6 bases, leaving 11 bases of the junction unmatched. The germline gives CDR1 SGDLS, CDR2 YYNGEE. The CDR3 totals 16 residues. The CDR3, as DNA: TGTGCCAGCACCCCGGGACAGGGAAGTTGGACCGGGGAGCTGTTTTTT. It specifies CASTPGQGSWTGELFF. The full variable domain, completed using reference TRBV9 and TRBJ2-2, is DSGVTQTPKHLITATGQRVTLRCSPRSGDLSVYWYQQSLDQGLQFLIQYYNGEERAKGNILERFSAQQFPDLHSELNLSSLELGDSALYFCASTPGQGSWTGELFFGEGSRLTVL.

This clonotype has more than one count but fewer than ten. V and J are TRBV7-2 and TRBJ2-1, with 10 bases fitting TRBD1. Germline CDR1 SGHTA, CDR2 FQGNSA. With V trimmed by 5 bases and J by 1 base, 2 bases remained unmatched. This CDR3 has 15 residues. CDR3 nucleotides: TGTGCCAGCAGCCGACAGGGGGCATCCTACAATGAGCAGTTCTTC. Its translation is CASSRQGASYNEQFF.

Many counts were recorded for this clonotype. V gene TRBV10-3 combines with J gene TRBJ2-3; D is perhaps TRBD1 (5 bases). This CDR3 has 14 residues. V was clipped by 7 bases and J by 4 bases, with 15 bases between them. CDR1 is ENHRY and CDR2 is SYGVKD in the germline V gene. CDR3 bases: TGTGCCATCACTAGGGGCGATGGGGCAGATACGCAGTATTTT. This sequence encodes CAITRGDGADTQYF.

The chain uses TRBV2 and TRBJ2-3; possible D gene TRBD2, 6 bases. V lost 3 bases and J lost 0, with 10 bases in between. CDR3 length: 15 amino acids. CDR1 SNHLY and CDR2 FYNNEI come from the germline V gene. The CDR3 protein is CASSDFGTSTDTQYF. CDR3 in DNA: TGTGCCAGCAGTGATTTCGGGACTAGCACAGATACGCAGTATTTT.

This clonotype showed up just a few times. V usage is TRBV9 and J usage is TRBJ2-5; D not resolved. Trimming pared 5 bases from V and 5 bases from J, leaving 13 bases between. The germline V gene encodes CDR1 SGDLS and CDR2 YYNGEE. The CDR3 totals 13 residues. DNA for the CDR3: TGTGCCAGCAGTGGCCTAGGCAGGGAGACCCAGTACTTC. Translated, it gives CASSGLGRETQYF.

This clonotype was recorded at least ten times. The genes are TRBV5-5 and TRBJ2-5, with 7 bases fitting TRBD1. Germline V lookup: CDR1 SGHKS, CDR2 YYEKEE (reference sequence). This CDR3 contains 16 residues. Germline trimming cut 4 bases from V and 1 base from J; bases unmatched to any gene: 10. CDR3 amino acids: CASSGTMTGSQETQYF. In DNA form, the CDR3 reads TGTGCCAGCAGCGGGACGATGACAGGGAGCCAAGAGACCCAGTACTTC.

This clonotype was observed a handful of times. The CDR3 DNA sequence: TGTGCCAGCAGTGATAACAGGGGTTTCGAGCAGTACTTC. Amino acids: CASSDNRGFEQYF. This chain links TRBV2 with TRBJ2-7; 7 nucleotides match TRBD1. V lost 3 bases, J lost 6 bases, and 5 bases stayed unmatched. Germline V gives CDR1 SNHLY, CDR2 FYNNEI. The CDR3 has 13 amino acids.

This clonotype was observed many times. V is TRBV6-1 and J is TRBJ2-7, with D possibly being TRBD1 (7 bases). From germline, CDR1 is MNHNS and CDR2 SASEGT. Trimming took 7 bases from V and 3 from J, leaving 13 bases between them. This CDR3 contains 13 residues. For the CDR3, the DNA is TGTGCCAGCAAGCGCGGGGACAGCTACGAGCAGTACTTC. It is translated as CASKRGDSYEQYF.

This clonotype was recorded a few times. The rearrangement uses TRBV20-1 and TRBJ1-6, with 7 bases identical to TRBD1. V shed 5 bases, J shed 0 bases, and the junction held 4 bases outside the gene matches. The CDR3 has 15 residues. CDR1 and CDR2 from the germline V gene are DFQATT and SNEGSKA (reference sequence). The CDR3 DNA follows: TGCAGTGCTGGGGACAGCTCCTCCTATAATTCACCCCTCCACTTT. This codes for CSAGDSSSYNSPLHF.

The chain is built from TRBV7-2 and TRBJ2-3, with D perhaps TRBD2 (6 bases). The germline V and J ends were trimmed by 3 bases and 6 bases, with 13 bases remaining between them. Germline CDR1 is SGHTA and CDR2 is FQGNSA. There are 14 residues in the CDR3. The CDR3 sequence: CASSFDRDSDTQYF. The CDR3 region has the DNA TGTGCCAGCAGCTTCGACCGGGACTCTGATACGCAGTATTTT.